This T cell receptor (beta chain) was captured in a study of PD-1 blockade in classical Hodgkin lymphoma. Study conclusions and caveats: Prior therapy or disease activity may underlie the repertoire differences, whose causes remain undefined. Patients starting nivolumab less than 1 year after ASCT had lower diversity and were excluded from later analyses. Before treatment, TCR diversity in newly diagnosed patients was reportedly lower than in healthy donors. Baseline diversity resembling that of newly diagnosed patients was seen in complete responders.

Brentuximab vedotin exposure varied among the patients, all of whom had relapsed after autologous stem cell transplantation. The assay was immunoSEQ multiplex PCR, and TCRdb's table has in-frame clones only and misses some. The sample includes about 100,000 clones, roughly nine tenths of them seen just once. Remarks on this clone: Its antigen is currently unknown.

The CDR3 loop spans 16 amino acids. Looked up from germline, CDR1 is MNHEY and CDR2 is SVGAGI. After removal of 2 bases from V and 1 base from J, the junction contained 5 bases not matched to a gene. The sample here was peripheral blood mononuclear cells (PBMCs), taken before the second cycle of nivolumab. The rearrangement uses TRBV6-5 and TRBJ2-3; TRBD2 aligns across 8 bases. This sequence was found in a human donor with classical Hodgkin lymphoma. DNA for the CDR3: TGTGCCAGCAGTTACCTCCGGGAGGGCCGCACAGATACGCAGTATTTT. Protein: CASSYLREGRTDTQYF.